This TCR beta chain was recovered during a study of a mutant IDH1 vaccine in newly diagnosed glioma. In the study overall: Treated patients had a mean age of around 40 years and a sex split that was roughly 60% male and roughly 40% female. Study observations and caveats: Among patients, 90% to 95% showed immune responses induced by the vaccine.

There are 13 residues in the CDR3. V lost 2 bases and J 5 bases, leaving 4 bases between the germline ends. Per germline, CDR1 SGHAT and CDR2 FQDESV (reference sequence). Time point specified: week 35, safety follow-up. Vaccination used 300 ug of mutant IDH1 20-mer peptide per dose, with topical imiquimod. Scheduled for weeks 1, 3, 5, 7, 11, 15, 19 and 23, eight vaccinations were given to patients. Generated by immunoSEQ multiplex PCR, the TCRdb table keeps only in-frame clones and is missing some. The sample has roughly 69,000 clones; more than 85% are singletons. Of note for this clone: Its antigen is unknown.

This clonotype originated in a young man with glioma. The input for sequencing was PBMCs, taken from a glioma patient whose treatment included an IDH1 peptide vaccine. The rearrangement uses TRBV11-1 and TRBJ1-6, with no clear D. This chain's CDR3 is CASSLSDNSPLHF. The CDR3 DNA reads TGTGCCAGCAGCTTATCAGATAATTCACCCCTCCACTTT.